This is a list of T cell receptor beta chains from one sample in a study of shared clonotypes between healthy human individuals. The repertoire was sequenced with immunoSEQ multiplex PCR; TCRdb's copy has only in-frame clones and lacks some. The sample has about 2.2 million clones; roughly 95% are singletons. Sample: naive CD8+ T cells from PBMCs. These receptors were obtained from a man in his late teens or twenties in good health. Some clones in this sample may be carry-over from other donors' samples. The CDR3 runs from the conserved cysteine through the conserved F or W. A D gene is named only where the DNA matches it firmly. Clone size appears in some rows only: once, few, many, or a class for an expanded clone.

D: TRBD2
size: -
J: TRBJ2-7
V: TRBV7-8
DNA: TGTGCCAGCAGCCTAACCCGTATTGGGAGGGTCTCCTACGAGCAGTACTTC
CDR3: CASSLTRIGRVSYEQYF

D: -
size: -
J: TRBJ1-5
V: TRBV30
DNA: TGTGCCTGGAGTCGGGGCTTTTCGGGAGATCAATTCTATCAGCCCCAGCATTTT
CDR3: CAWSRGFSGDQFYQPQHF

D: -
size: -
J: TRBJ2-2
V: TRBV27
DNA: TGTGCCAGCAGTTATCAGGGTCCCTATACCGGGGAGCTGTTTTTT
CDR3: CASSYQGPYTGELFF

D: -
size: -
J: TRBJ1-5
V: TRBV6-6
DNA: TGTGCCAGCAGTTACTCAGACAGATACCAGCCCCAGCATTTT
CDR3: CASSYSDRYQPQHF

D: -
size: few
J: TRBJ1-1
V: TRBV9
DNA: TGTGCCAGCAGCGTAGACCTGAACACTGAAGCTTTCTTT
CDR3: CASSVDLNTEAFF

D: TRBD1
size: -
J: TRBJ1-2
V: TRBV5-6
DNA: TGTGCCAGCAGCTCACAGGGGTGGGTCGGCTATGGCTACACCTTC
CDR3: CASSSQGWVGYGYTF

D: -
size: -
J: TRBJ2-7
V: TRBV28
DNA: TGTGCCAGCAGTTTATTACCGGTAGCGAGCAATCCCTACGAGCAGTACTTC
CDR3: CASSLLPVASNPYEQYF

D: -
size: -
J: TRBJ1-1
V: TRBV14
DNA: TGTGCCAGCAGCCATTACAGGGATCTCACTGAAGCTTTCTTT
CDR3: CASSHYRDLTEAFF

D: -
size: -
J: TRBJ2-7
V: TRBV23-1
DNA: TGCGCCAGCAGTCAATCGTGTCAATCCGCCCTCCCTACTTCCAGCTCCTACGAGCAGTACTTC
CDR3: CASSQSCQSALPTSSSYEQYF

D: TRBD1
size: -
J: TRBJ2-5
V: TRBV9
DNA: TGTGCCAGCAGCGCTCGGACAGGGGAAGAGACCCAGTACTTC
CDR3: CASSARTGEETQYF

D: -
size: -
J: TRBJ2-5
V: TRBV28
DNA: TGTGCCAGCAGGACAATAACCCAAGAGACCCAGTACTTC
CDR3: CASRTITQETQYF

D: -
size: -
J: TRBJ1-2
V: TRBV28
DNA: TGTGCCAGCAGTTCTAACCAGGGCCCCGGTAGGACCTTC
CDR3: CASSSNQGPGRTF

D: -
size: -
J: TRBJ2-1
V: TRBV7-9
DNA: TGTGCCAGCAGCTTTGGTACAAATGAGCAGTTCTTC
CDR3: CASSFGTNEQFF

D: TRBD2
size: -
J: TRBJ2-3
V: TRBV11-2
DNA: TGTGCCAGCAGCTTCCTAGCGGGGTTCACAGATACGCAGTATTTT
CDR3: CASSFLAGFTDTQYF

D: -
size: once
J: TRBJ2-3
V: TRBV7-3
DNA: TGTGCCAGCAGCTTAATGGGCTCCTTCGGCACAGATACGCAGTATTTT
CDR3: CASSLMGSFGTDTQYF

D: TRBD2
size: -
J: TRBJ2-1
V: TRBV4-1
DNA: TGCGCCAGCAGCCATATGCTAGCGGGAGTCGGTATCTACAATGAGCAGTTCTTC
CDR3: CASSHMLAGVGIYNEQFF

D: -
size: -
J: TRBJ2-7
V: TRBV6-6
DNA: TGTGCCAGCACCGAACACCCCAGATCCGAGCAGTACTTC
CDR3: CASTEHPRSEQYF

D: TRBD1
size: -
J: TRBJ1-5
V: TRBV27
DNA: TGTGCCAGATCGGACAGGGGACCGCATCAGCCCCAGCATTTT
CDR3: CARSDRGPHQPQHF

D: -
size: few
J: TRBJ1-1
V: TRBV28
DNA: TGTGCCAGCTACCCCAGCAGGAACACTGAAGCTTTCTTT
CDR3: CASYPSRNTEAFF

D: -
size: -
J: TRBJ2-5
V: TRBV5-6
DNA: TGTGCCAGCAGCTCGGGACCCAGGGGCCAAGAGACCCAGTACTTC
CDR3: CASSSGPRGQETQYF

D: -
size: -
J: TRBJ2-1
V: TRBV27
DNA: TGTGCCAGCAGTCCATTCCCCCCTTGGGTCACAAAAGATTCTGAGCAGTTCTTC
CDR3: CASSPFPPWVTKDSEQFF

D: -
size: -
J: TRBJ1-4
V: TRBV5-1
DNA: TGCGCCAGCAGCTTGAGGGACGGGGCGGGTGAAAAACTGTTTTTT
CDR3: CASSLRDGAGEKLFF

D: TRBD1
size: -
J: TRBJ1-2
V: TRBV27
DNA: TGTGCCACTAATCCCGGGGGACAGGGAGGCTACACCTTC
CDR3: CATNPGGQGGYTF

D: -
size: -
J: TRBJ2-7
V: TRBV15
DNA: TGTGCCACCAGCAGAGCCCGTGGTCGCAACTACGAGCAGTACTTC
CDR3: CATSRARGRNYEQYF

D: -
size: once
J: TRBJ2-1
V: TRBV2
DNA: TGTGCCAGCAGGAGAGGGACTGATCTCTATCAGTTCTTC
CDR3: CASRRGTDLYQFF

D: -
size: -
J: TRBJ1-2
V: TRBV27
DNA: TGTGCCAGCAGTTTCGGGACGGAGTATGGCTACACCTTC
CDR3: CASSFGTEYGYTF